This T cell receptor (beta chain) is from a study of regulatory T cells in long-lasting Graves disease. Time point of the sample: newly diagnosed GD, antithyroid drugs for less than 3 months. Extracted RNA from PBMCs served as the source of the TCR library. Points from the study as a whole: With a small sample size, accuracy may have been reduced. Study of thyroid tissue was not done, with only peripheral blood studied.

Arm-PCR of CDR3 regions with iRepertoire HTBI primers generated TCR beta libraries. TCRdb re-derived calls from the multiplex PCR reads in MiXCR, one entry per CDR3 protein. The sample has 420,000 or so distinct CDR3 sequences, less than 20% seen once; the top ten hold 23%. In the case of this clonotype: No antigen is known for it.

This sample was shared with a second study, whose subject was T cells in Graves' hyperthyroidism and ophthalmopathy. This second study says: It was considered stable Graves' hyperthyroidism when ophthalmopathy did not progress within 18 months. Any patient presenting with uncontrolled infection, other autoimmune disease, pregnancy or lactation was left out.

Sequenced material: peripheral blood mononuclear cells (PBMCs), taken at new diagnosis, from a patient treated with antithyroid drugs. The TCR sequence derives from a woman under 30 with Graves disease.

The CDR3 DNA follows: TGCAGTGCTATCCAGGACGGGGAGACCCAGTACTTC. Protein: CSAIQDGETQYF. The chain has TRBV20-1 and TRBJ2-5; D call uncertain. V lost 4 bases to trimming and J lost 5 bases, with 11 bases between them. CDR1 and CDR2 (germline): DFQATT, SNEGSKA (reference sequence). The CDR3 is 12 amino acids.